This entry describes one T cell receptor (beta chain). This sample is drawn from a study of T cells in localized non-small cell lung cancer. Germline V gene lookup returns CDR1 SGHTA and CDR2 FQGNSA. The CDR3 extends over 16 amino acids. V was shortened by 4 bases and J by 0 bases, with 13 bases between the two germline ends. Generated by immunoSEQ multiplex PCR, the TCRdb table keeps only in-frame clones and is missing some. The sample shows approximately 28,000 clones, more than 85% of them seen only once. This TCR was sampled from a female donor older than 55 with stage I lung adenocarcinoma. This rearrangement joins TRBV7-2 to TRBJ1-5; D not certain. Source: peripheral blood, taken before any cancer treatment. The CDR3 region has the DNA TGTGCCAGCAGCTCGGAAGGTTGGTTTAGCAATCAGCCCCAGCATTTT. Translated, it gives CASSSEGWFSNQPQHF.